The present T cell receptor (beta chain) was sequenced within a study of CD8+ T cells in alopecia areata. General observations from the study: Higher clonality was seen in lesional scalp than in normal scalp, especially in alopecia totalis/universalis.

Trimming took off 3 bases at V and 3 bases at J, with 15 bases between the two ends. CDR3 size: 15 residues. Germline values: CDR1 NNHNN, CDR2 SYGAGS (reference sequence). Sorting relied on CD4, CD8alpha, NKG2D, NKG2ACE and other markers applied to pooled cutaneous lymph node cells. This clone has just a few counts. Antigen: not known. Mouse germline and gene names are used. The read stops 4 residues short of the end of the CDR3; the missing end is completed from the germline J gene. cDNA reverse transcribed from extracted RNA served as the sequencing template. Here immunoSEQ multiplex PCR was the method, and the copy in TCRdb shows in-frame clones only, minus some. The specimen has around 290,000 clones, none found just once.

Sequencing was done on a sample of CD4+ T cells sorted from a lymph node. The TCR sequence derives from a C3H/HeJ mouse with alopecia areata. Mouse strain MHC haplotype: H2-k. The V and J genes are TRBV13-2 and TRBJ1-1; D might be TRBD1 (6 bases). This CDR3 reads CASGGIQGRDTEVFF. CDR3 DNA, as far as it was read: TGTGCCAGCGGTGGAATTCAGGGGAGGGACACA.